The text below deals with one T cell receptor beta chain. Its antigen remains unidentified. The source of the sample is a study of cytomegalovirus exposure and HLA in healthy donors. The V end was cut by 3 bases, the J end by 5 bases, with 13 bases between. The CDR3 extends over 15 amino acids. CDR1 MNHNY and CDR2 SVGAGI come from the germline V gene (reference sequence). Study-wide points: Several of the most significant clusters appeared, in a later analysis, to be linked to common viral pathogens. The authors enumerated 150 to 200 TCR beta chains as linked to cytomegalovirus.

Unrecorded immune exposure was likely among donors, who were nominally healthy when sampled. 60 Vbeta and 13 Jbeta primers were used in PCR. Generated by immunoSEQ multiplex PCR, the TCRdb table keeps only in-frame clones and is missing some. The data hold more than 140,000 clones, with roughly 80% observed a single time. J is TRBJ1-4 and V is TRBV6-6; D call uncertain. The sample comprised PBMCs. This TCR derives from a female donor in good health and CMV-seronegative. The CDR3 protein is CASSYQTPRNEKLFF. CDR3 DNA sequence: TGTGCCAGCAGTTATCAGACCCCGCGGAATGAAAAACTGTTTTTT.